These 15 T cell receptor beta chains were sequenced from one sample in a study of T cell responses to AZD1222 COVID-19 vaccine (dated by TCRdb to 2020 to 2023). The time point label here, explained by the study, means: about 28 days (+/-7) after the second vaccine dose. Library creation used the immunoSEQ multiplex PCR assay. This is the immuneACCESS table as TCRdb keeps it, with only in-frame sequences that have V and J called. A part of the clones is gone; compared with another copy, unresolved V genes explain less than half, and the rest is unexplained. Across this sample there are approximately 200,000 clones, with 90% to 95% seen only once. The biggest ten clones account for approximately 3.4% of the sample. This specimen was peripheral blood, taken 28 days after the second AZD1222 dose. The source of these receptors is an adult who received the AZD1222 COVID-19 vaccine.

The rearrangement uses TRBV28 and TRBJ2-3; a possible D gene is TRBD2 (6 bases). In germline, CDR1 is MDHEN, CDR2 SYDVKM. The CDR3 length is 17 residues. V was cut by 5 bases and J by 5 bases, with 23 bases left in between. The CDR3 DNA follows: TGTGCCAGCAGTCCAAGCCCCAGGGACTCCTCTGAAGATACGCAGTATTTT. Amino acids: CASSPSPRDSSEDTQYF.

The chain has TRBV7-6 and TRBJ2-5, with D unresolved. Trimming left V 2 bases short and J 5 bases short, with 9 bases between. Germline CDR1 is SGHVS and CDR2 is FNYEAQ. The CDR3 runs 13 residues. CDR3 sequence (DNA): TGTGCCAGCAGCTTATCTTTAGGGGAGACCCAGTACTTC. This sequence encodes CASSLSLGETQYF.

The rearrangement uses TRBV10-2 and TRBJ2-2; TRBD2 matches 7 bases. V dropped 6 bases and J dropped 7; count of bases not matched to a gene: 2. Germline lookup yields CDR1 WSHSY and CDR2 SAAADI. CDR3 length: 12 amino acids. CDR3: CASRLAVGELFF. The CDR3 nucleotides are TGCGCCAGCAGGCTAGCGGTCGGGGAGCTGTTTTTT.

This clone was detected once. The chain carries TRBV7-2 and TRBJ1-2, with D possibly matching TRBD1 (5 bases). V was trimmed by 4 bases and J by 0 bases, leaving 15 bases between them. Germline CDR1 and CDR2: SGHTA and FQGNSA. CDR3 length: 16 amino acids. The CDR3 sequence is CASSSAGSLTNYGYTF. The CDR3 bases are TGTGCCAGCAGCTCCGCAGGGAGCTTAACTAACTATGGCTACACCTTC.

This chain links TRBV5-6 with TRBJ2-3, with D unclear. CDR3 length equals 14 residues. V dropped 2 bases and J dropped 4 bases, with 11 bases sitting between them. CDR1 is SGHDT and CDR2 is YYEEEE in the germline V gene. The CDR3 region is CASSFRVPADTQYF. The CDR3 DNA follows: TGTGCCAGCAGCTTCCGAGTTCCCGCAGATACGCAGTATTTT.

This chain joins TRBV25-1 and TRBJ2-1; TRBD1 matches 9 bases. Germline CDR1 reads MGHDK; CDR2 reads SYGVNS. The CDR3 loop spans 17 amino acids. V dropped 6 bases and J dropped 3; count of bases not matched to a gene: 12. DNA of the CDR3: TGTGCCAGCAGAGTAGGCCCGGGACAGGGCAACTACAATGAGCAGTTCTTC. Protein: CASRVGPGQGNYNEQFF.

The CDR3 sequence is CATSKSQDPGNEQFF. Written as DNA, the CDR3 is TGTGCCACCAGCAAATCCCAAGACCCGGGCAATGAGCAGTTCTTC. V usage is TRBV15 and J usage is TRBJ2-1; D uncertain. The V gene's germline CDR1 is LNHNV and CDR2 YYDKDF (reference sequence). CDR3 size: 15 residues. The V end lost 4 bases, the J end lost 6 bases, and 16 bases lay between the germline ends.

V and J are TRBV28 and TRBJ2-2; no clear D. The germline V gene has CDR1 MDHEN and CDR2 SYDVKM. This CDR3 spans 15 amino acids. The germline V and J ends were trimmed by 2 bases and 2 bases, with 9 bases remaining between them. The CDR3 sequence: CASSLQPVNTGELFF. In DNA, the CDR3 is TGTGCCAGCAGTTTACAGCCAGTTAACACCGGGGAGCTGTTTTTT. The whole variable domain, filled in from reference TRBV28 and TRBJ2-2, reads DVKVTQSSRYLVKRTGEKVFLECVQDMDHENMFWYRQDPGLGLRLIYFSYDVKMKEKGDIPEGYSVSREKKERFSLILESASTNQTSMYLCASSLQPVNTGELFFGEGSRLTVL.

In nucleotides, the CDR3 is TGTGCCAGCAGCCCTGGGGGACAGACCTACGAGCAGTACTTC. Its protein is CASSPGGQTYEQYF. The chain couples TRBV5-5 to TRBJ2-7; 7 bases are shared with TRBD1. The CDR3 covers 14 residues. The J segment lost 2 bases and the V segment lost 4 bases, leaving 6 bases of the junction unmatched. The germline CDR1 and CDR2 sequences are SGHKS and YYEKEE (reference sequence).

The V and J genes are TRBV19 and TRBJ1-1, with a possible D match to TRBD1 (5 bases). The germline V gene encodes CDR1 LNHDA and CDR2 SQIVND (reference sequence). This CDR3 comprises 13 residues. The V end was cut by 3 bases, the J end by 6 bases, with 11 bases between. The CDR3 sequence: CASSIPRGAEAFF. The DNA for the CDR3 is TGTGCCAGTAGTATCCCTAGGGGCGCTGAAGCTTTCTTT. Supplemented by reference TRBV19 and TRBJ1-1, the full variable domain reads DGGITQSPKYLFRKEGQNVTLSCEQNLNHDAMYWYRQDPGQGLRLIYYSQIVNDFQKGDIAEGYSVSREKKESFPLTVTSAQKNPTAFYLCASSIPRGAEAFFGQGTRLTVV.

This chain connects TRBV11-2 to TRBJ2-3, with TRBD2 identical over 13 bases. This CDR3 comprises 17 residues. The ends lost 5 bases at V and 0 bases at J; junction bases unmatched: 5. CDR1 and CDR2 from the germline V gene are SGHAT and FQNNGV. The CDR3 DNA is TGTGCCAGCAGCCCTACTAGCGGGAGGGGAAGCACAGATACGCAGTATTTT. Its translation: CASSPTSGRGSTDTQYF.

As regards this clone: The sample has other DNA sequences that encode this CDR3 too. V and J are TRBV24-1 and TRBJ2-7, with no clear D. The V and J ends lost 1 base and 3 bases respectively, with 6 bases between them. The CDR3 runs 13 residues. CDR1 is KGHDR and CDR2 is SFDVKD in the germline V gene. The CDR3 loop reads CATSDLDGYEQYF. The CDR3 region has the DNA TGTGCCACCAGTGATTTAGACGGCTACGAGCAGTACTTC.

The J gene is TRBJ1-6, the V gene TRBV7-9; TRBD1 aligns across 11 bases. The germline V gene has CDR1 SEHNR and CDR2 FQNEAQ (reference sequence). This CDR3 is built from 14 residues. V lost 4 bases to trimming and J lost 8 bases; unmatched junction nucleotides: 1. DNA of the CDR3: TGTGCCAGCAGCTGGGGACAGGGGGATTCACCCCTCCACTTT. Residues: CASSWGQGDSPLHF.

The chain's CDR3 is CASSSKTGGNTEAFF. Here the CDR3 DNA reads TGCGCCAGCAGCTCCAAGACAGGGGGGAACACTGAAGCTTTCTTT. The V gene is TRBV5-1, the J gene TRBJ1-1; 9 bases are a match to TRBD1. Unmatched junction bases numbered 4, after V lost 3 bases and J lost 1 base. The CDR3 covers 15 residues. Looked up from germline, CDR1 is SGHRS and CDR2 is YFSETQ.

The rearrangement links TRBV24-1 to TRBJ2-1; 7 nucleotides match TRBD2. The CDR3 extends over 14 amino acids. The germline CDR1 and CDR2 sequences are KGHDR and SFDVKD. Trimming removed 5 bases from V and 6 bases from J; junction bases left unmatched: 6. DNA of the CDR3: TGTGCCACCAGTGTAGCGGGCGGAATCAATGAGCAGTTCTTC. Its protein product is CATSVAGGINEQFF.